This entry features one T cell receptor beta chain sequence. Its matching antigen is unknown. Germline CDR1 reads MNHEY; CDR2 reads SMNVEV (reference sequence). The CDR3 length is 14 residues. The V end was cut by 0 bases, the J end by 3 bases, with 9 bases between. As for treatment: some 19 received Ad26.COV2.S at low or high dose, single or two shots; a few received placebo; per-sample allocation not given. The investigators took samples on day 63 after the first vaccine or placebo injection. An Ad26 vector expressing Wuhan-strain SARS-CoV-2 spike constituted the vaccine. Sequencing was performed with immunoSEQ multiplex PCR; in TCRdb, only in-frame clones are kept and a portion is missing. Of about 680,000 clones detected, about 90% appear once; the ten largest clones hold nearly 1.5%. The sample belongs to a study of Ad26.COV2.S vaccination and SARS-CoV-2 variants. Study context: Donor was one of the participants in the Ad26.COV2.S arm of the COV1001 trial.

The study's findings and limits: Recipients of either vaccine or placebo displayed similar breadth of non-spike TCRs.

The sequenced sample was peripheral blood, obtained in a trial of Ad26.COV2.S vaccine versus placebo. The chain couples TRBV27 to TRBJ2-7, with a weak D call TRBD2 (5 bases). The receptor comes from a person between 18 and 59 years old who received the Ad26.COV2.S COVID-19 vaccine or a placebo. CDR3 residues: CASSLSDSHYEQYF. The CDR3 region has the DNA TGTGCCAGCAGTTTATCGGACTCTCACTACGAGCAGTACTTC.